The entry that follows covers one T cell receptor (beta chain) sequence. V shed 2 bases, J shed 4 bases, and the junction held 3 bases outside the gene matches. Germline V gene lookup returns CDR1 MNHNY and CDR2 SVGAGI (reference sequence). The CDR3 runs to 14 residues. The record originates from a study of blood T cell repertoires in COVID-19. Study information: In each case, the material was cDNA or gDNA derived from T cells, B-cell-depleted T cells, or PBMCs.

As processed by the authors: Quantification of nucleated cells was approximated via reference gene primer amplification. TCRdb's table, derived via immunoSEQ multiplex PCR, lists solely in-frame clones and lacks some. V and J calls and clone size are those listed in that table; D and trimming were worked out from the DNA. The sample contains a few hundred thousand clones, 75% to 90% of which appear only once. The sequencing sample was made of peripheral blood. The TCR sequence derives from a man aged 55 to 70 who had recovered from COVID-19. This chain connects TRBV6-6 to TRBJ2-7, with 9 bases that match TRBD1. This CDR3 is CASSYGTGLYEQYF. DNA for the CDR3: TGTGCCAGCAGTTACGGGACAGGGTTGTACGAGCAGTACTTC.